This T cell receptor (beta chain) was recorded in a study of T cell responses to AZD1222 COVID-19 vaccine. This table comes from immunoSEQ multiplex PCR, and its TCRdb copy is limited to in-frame clones, with some not included. The sample consists of some 150,000 clones, around 95% of them appearing once. This clone occurred once. This TCR was recovered from an adult in good health. Sequences were derived from peripheral blood, sampled on day 0 of AZD1222 vaccination.

The CDR3 protein is CASKPGQGAGTEAFF. CDR3 nucleotide sequence: TGTGCCAGCAAGCCGGGACAGGGGGCTGGCACTGAAGCTTTCTTT. V gene TRBV27 combines with J gene TRBJ1-1; 12 bases are shared with TRBD1. With V trimmed by 7 bases and J by 4 bases, 7 bases remained unmatched. The CDR3 contains 15 residues. Germline V gene lookup returns CDR1 MNHEY and CDR2 SMNVEV (reference sequence).